Listed here are 14 T cell receptor beta chains from one sample, sequenced in a study of neurological immune-mediated disorders. TCRdb ran MiXCR on the 5' RACE reads and lists one entry per CDR3 protein. Of tens of thousands of distinct CDR3 sequences detected, less than 4% appear once; the ten largest clones hold around 2.2%. The specimen sequenced was PBMCs. The receptors were gathered from a woman between 50 and 59 years old with multiple sclerosis.

This clonotype was seen ten or more times. The J gene is TRBJ2-5, the V gene TRBV10-3; 9 bases map to TRBD2. With 4 bases clipped from V and 4 bases from J, the junction kept 4 bases outside the gene matches. Germline V lookup: CDR1 ENHRY, CDR2 SYGVKD. There are 14 residues in the CDR3. The DNA of the CDR3 is TGTGCCATCAGTGGTCTAGCGGGACCAGAGACCCAGTACTTC. Protein sequence: CAISGLAGPETQYF.

This clonotype was picked up many times. This chain joins TRBV3-1 and TRBJ2-1, with no clear D. V gave up 0 bases and J gave up 7 bases, with 10 bases separating them. The CDR3 has 14 amino acids. In germline, CDR1 is LGHDT, CDR2 YNNKEL (reference sequence). The CDR3 DNA reads as TGTGCCAGCAGCCAAGATATCGTACGTAATGAGCAGTTCTTC. Amino acids: CASSQDIVRNEQFF.

This clonotype was seen many times. V and J are TRBV3-1 and TRBJ1-2; tentatively, D is TRBD1 (5 bases). V dropped 5 bases and J dropped 7 bases, with 14 bases sitting between them. The CDR3 is 13 residues long. The germline CDR1 and CDR2 sequences are LGHDT and YNNKEL (reference sequence). Written as DNA, the CDR3 is TGTGCCAGCAGCTTCCGAAGGGGTCTTGGCTACACCTTC. Translated: CASSFRRGLGYTF. Full variable domain (remainder filled in from reference TRBV3-1 and TRBJ1-2): DTAVSQTPKYLVTQMGNDKSIKCEQNLGHDTMYWYKQDSKKFLKIMFSYNNKELIINETVPNRFSPKSPDKAHLNLHINSLELGDSAVYFCASSFRRGLGYTFGSGTRLTVV.

This clonotype was detected many times. J is TRBJ2-7 and V is TRBV7-2, with D possibly being TRBD1 or TRBD2 (6 bases each). The length of the CDR3 is 16 residues. The ends were cut back, 1 base at V and 4 bases at J, with 17 bases in the middle. Germline CDR1 is SGHTA and CDR2 is FQGNSA. The CDR3 DNA sequence: TGTGCCAGCAGCTTAGAGGGGGGAAGATTGGCTTACGAGCAGTACTTC. Its translation: CASSLEGGRLAYEQYF.

Turning to this clonotype: A read error may explain this, as a much larger clone is one base away. This sequence joins TRBV7-9 and TRBJ2-1; D is uncertain. V lost 2 bases and J lost 6, with 5 bases in between. The CDR3 is made up of 12 amino acids. Germline CDR1 and CDR2: SEHNR and FQNEAQ (reference sequence). CDR3 sequence reads: CASSLLTNEQFF. In DNA, the CDR3 is TGTGCCAGCAGCTTATTGACCAATGAGCAGTTCTTC.

Turning to this clonotype: The junction does not match germline at one end; this may be a read error. The gene calls are TRBV11-2 and TRBJ1-2; possibly TRBD1 for D (5 bases). Germline V gives CDR1 SGHAT, CDR2 FQNNGV. This CDR3 region has 13 residues. The CDR3 DNA is TGTGCCAGCAGCCTAGACAGCCAGGAAGGCTACACCTTC. It yields the protein CASSLDSQEGYTF.

Only a few counts were recorded for this clonotype. V is TRBV6-5 and J is TRBJ2-3; TRBD2 agrees at 12 bases. With 2 bases clipped from V and 7 bases from J, the junction kept 7 bases outside the gene matches. Germline V gives CDR1 MNHEY, CDR2 SVGAGI. The CDR3 sequence is 16 residues long. DNA for the CDR3: TGTGCCAGCAGTTACGATCTAGCGGGAGGGTCTCATACGCAGTATTTT. Protein product: CASSYDLAGGSHTQYF.

This clonotype was seen repeatedly, ten times or more. The chain uses TRBV11-2 and TRBJ2-2; perhaps TRBD1 as D (6 bases). CDR3 length: 16 amino acids. Germline loops: CDR1 SGHAT, CDR2 FQNNGV. V shed 7 bases and J shed 6 bases, with 21 bases lying between them. CDR3 in amino acids: CASTHLQGRFSGELFF. The CDR3, as DNA: TGTGCCAGCACCCATCTACAGGGACGTTTCTCCGGGGAGCTGTTTTTT.

This clonotype is labeled medium-sized. DNA of the CDR3: TGCAGTGCTAGTGTAGAGCGGGAGGCCCCACAGTTCTTC. Translating gives CSASVEREAPQFF. The chain recombines TRBV20-1 with TRBJ2-1, with 9 bases matching TRBD2. The junction had 10 bases not matched to a gene; V was cut back by 3 bases and J by 13 bases. The CDR3 runs to 13 residues. Germline V lookup: CDR1 DFQATT, CDR2 SNEGSKA (reference sequence).

The sample holds a few counts of this clonotype. The rearrangement joins TRBV27 to TRBJ1-3; D is possibly TRBD1 (5 bases). The germline V and J ends were trimmed by 8 bases and 0 bases, with 11 bases remaining between them. The germline CDR1 and CDR2 sequences are MNHEY and SMNVEV (reference sequence). The CDR3 is 14 amino acids. As DNA, the CDR3 is TGTGCCAGCCGGGAGAGGGGCTCTGGAAACACCATATATTTT. Its translation: CASRERGSGNTIYF.

This clonotype has a count of ten or more. J is TRBJ2-1 and V is TRBV24-1, with 12 bases lining up with TRBD2. Germline CDR1 and CDR2: KGHDR and SFDVKD. This CDR3 comprises 14 residues. The trim removed 7 bases at V and 4 bases at J, leaving 1 base unmatched. DNA of the CDR3: TGTGCCACCAGCACTAGCGGGAGGTACAATGAGCAGTTCTTC. This translates into CATSTSGRYNEQFF.

This clonotype was detected ten times or more. The chain uses TRBV7-2 and TRBJ2-3; perhaps TRBD2 as D (7 bases). Germline loops: CDR1 SGHTA, CDR2 FQGNSA. The CDR3 contains 14 residues. V shed 3 bases and J shed 7 bases, with 14 bases lying between them. DNA for the CDR3: TGTGCCAGCAGCTTGTTACAGGGAGGGCATACGCAGTATTTT. Translating gives CASSLLQGGHTQYF.

As to this clonotype: A much larger clone differs by one base, so this may be a read error. The rearrangement links TRBV7-9 to TRBJ1-5; D gene ambiguous. The germline gives CDR1 SEHNR, CDR2 FQNEAQ (reference sequence). This CDR3 is 14 amino acids long. V was cut by 3 bases and J by 4 bases, with 10 bases left in between. CDR3 nucleotide sequence: TGTGCCAGCAGCTTGGGGAGAAGAAATCAGCCCCAGCATTTT. Translating gives CASSLGRRNQPQHF.

This clonotype was counted many times. The V and J genes are TRBV7-9 and TRBJ2-1, with D perhaps being TRBD1 or TRBD2 (7 bases each). Germline CDR1 reads SEHNR; CDR2 reads FQNEAQ (reference sequence). The CDR3 consists of 16 residues. Trimming removed 5 bases from V and 4 bases from J, with 18 bases in between. The CDR3 DNA reads TGTGCCAGCAGCCGAATCAGGGGGGGTAATTACAATGAGCAGTTCTTC. Translating it yields CASSRIRGGNYNEQFF.